Following are 29 T cell receptor beta chains from one sample sequenced in a study of OX40 agonist ivuxolimab in advanced cancers. The method was immunoSEQ multiplex PCR; TCRdb's version includes in-frame clones alone and lacks a portion of them. The top ten clones hold approximately 6.6% of a sample with fewer than 55,000 clones, 81% of them seen once. The source was CD4+ or CD8+ T cells sorted from blood, collected in a trial of the OX40 agonist ivuxolimab. These receptors were obtained from an adult with an advanced solid tumor such as melanoma, head and neck, liver or kidney cancer.

The chain joins TRBV7-9 to TRBJ1-1; 7 bases fit TRBD1. Looked up from germline, CDR1 is SEHNR and CDR2 is FQNEAQ (reference sequence). The trim removed 8 bases at V and 0 bases at J, leaving 12 bases unmatched. This CDR3 has 16 residues. The CDR3 region is CASRHEGTEMNTEAFF. Here the CDR3 DNA reads TGTGCCAGCCGACATGAGGGGACAGAGATGAACACTGAAGCTTTCTTT.

J is TRBJ2-1 and V is TRBV6-5; D perhaps matches TRBD2 (6 bases). The CDR3 is made up of 15 amino acids. CDR1 is MNHEY and CDR2 is SVGAGI in the germline V gene. V lost 2 bases and J lost 0, with 8 bases in between. DNA for the CDR3: TGTGCCAGCAGTTACGACGGGGGCTCCTACAATGAGCAGTTCTTC. Its protein product is CASSYDGGSYNEQFF.

The chain uses TRBV10-3 and TRBJ1-1; D is uncertain. CDR3 length: 13 residues. CDR1 is ENHRY and CDR2 is SYGVKD in the germline V gene. Between the trimmed V and J ends, which lost 2 bases and 7 bases, there was a span of 11 bases. The CDR3 region is CAISEGLGVEAFF. CDR3 coding DNA: TGTGCCATCAGTGAGGGACTGGGCGTTGAAGCTTTCTTT.

The chain has TRBV27 and TRBJ2-7; 10 bases align to TRBD2. The CDR3 is made up of 16 amino acids. With 5 bases clipped from V and 1 base from J, the junction kept 8 bases outside the gene matches. The V gene's germline CDR1 is MNHEY and CDR2 SMNVEV (reference sequence). The chain's CDR3 is CASSPGLAITSYEQYF. CDR3 DNA: TGTGCCAGCAGTCCGGGACTAGCGATTACTTCCTACGAGCAGTACTTC.

The chain links TRBV7-6 to TRBJ1-1; perhaps TRBD1 as D (5 bases). Trimming shortened V by 5 bases and J by 1 base, and 8 bases separated the two germline ends. The CDR3 extends over 13 amino acids. Germline values: CDR1 SGHVS, CDR2 FNYEAQ. The CDR3 region is CASSRDQNTEAFF. The CDR3 nucleotides read TGTGCCAGCAGCCGGGACCAGAACACTGAAGCTTTCTTT.

This clone was observed once. The chain carries TRBV4-3 and TRBJ2-1, with D hard to call. The CDR3 spans 15 residues. Germline loops: CDR1 LGHNA, CDR2 YSLEER. The V end lost 0 bases, the J end lost 0 bases, and 6 bases lay between the germline ends. The CDR3 loop reads CASSQDWDSYNEQFF. The CDR3 coding sequence is TGCGCCAGCAGCCAAGACTGGGACTCCTACAATGAGCAGTTCTTC.

The chain recombines TRBV5-4 with TRBJ2-3, with 9 bases aligning to TRBD1. J gave up 1 base and V 4 bases, and 4 bases lay outside the gene matches. The CDR3 covers 15 residues. The V gene's germline CDR1 is SGHNT and CDR2 YYREEE (reference sequence). CDR3 sequence: CASSTRQGGTDTQYF. In DNA form, the CDR3 reads TGTGCCAGCAGCACAAGACAGGGGGGCACAGATACGCAGTATTTT. Based on the CDR3 plus reference TRBV5-4 and TRBJ2-3, the full variable domain is ETGVTQSPTHLIKTRGQQVTLRCSSQSGHNTVSWYQQALGQGPQFIFQYYREEENGRGNFPPRFSGLQFPNYSSELNVNALELDDSALYLCASSTRQGGTDTQYFGPGTRLTVL.

This rearrangement joins TRBV7-8 to TRBJ1-4; D might be TRBD1 (5 bases). The CDR3 consists of 15 residues. The germline V gene has CDR1 SGHVS and CDR2 FQNEAQ. The germline V and J ends were trimmed by 1 base and 12 bases, with 18 bases remaining between them. In DNA form, the CDR3 reads TGTGCCAGCAGCTTAGGCCAGAATGGGGGGAATGAACTGTTTTTT. It specifies CASSLGQNGGNELFF.

The J gene is TRBJ1-2, the V gene TRBV6-5, with TRBD1 matching over 8 bases. Germline V gene sequence: CDR1 MNHEY, CDR2 SVGAGI. The ends lost 5 bases at V and 4 bases at J; junction bases unmatched: 6. The CDR3 has 14 residues. CDR3 sequence: CASSERGTGYGYTF. CDR3 DNA sequence: TGTGCCAGCAGTGAAAGGGGGACAGGCTATGGCTACACCTTC.

V usage is TRBV4-3 and J usage is TRBJ1-1, with 12 bases that match TRBD1. The germline V gene has CDR1 LGHNA and CDR2 YSLEER. J was trimmed by 4 bases and V by 3 bases; bases with no gene match: 3. The length of the CDR3 is 15 residues. CDR3 loop: CASSQGTGGFTEAFF. The CDR3 region has the DNA TGCGCCAGCAGCCAGGGGACAGGGGGCTTCACTGAAGCTTTCTTT.

The V and J genes are TRBV5-6 and TRBJ2-5, with 9 bases identical to TRBD1. V was clipped by 4 bases and J by 13 bases; unmatched bases: 14. CDR1 and CDR2 (germline): SGHDT, YYEEEE. The CDR3 is 14 amino acids. The CDR3 DNA sequence: TGTGCCAGCAGCCCCGGTACAGGGGGCCTGGGGCTGTACTTC. Its protein product is CASSPGTGGLGLYF. The complete variable domain, with remaining parts taken from reference TRBV5-6 and TRBJ2-5, reads DAGVTQSPTHLIKTRGQQVTLRCSPKSGHDTVSWYQQALGQGPQFIFQYYEEEERQRGNFPDRFSGHQFPNYSSELNVNALLLGDSALYLCASSPGTGGLGLYFGPGTRLLVL.

This clone occurred once. This rearrangement joins TRBV7-9 to TRBJ2-2; D is perhaps TRBD1 (6 bases). V was pared by 6 bases and J by 1 base, with 9 bases between. CDR1 and CDR2 from the germline V gene are SEHNR and FQNEAQ (reference sequence). The CDR3 sequence is 14 residues long. CDR3 DNA: TGTGCCAGCAGTCCGACAGGGAACACCGGGGAGCTGTTTTTT. Its protein product is CASSPTGNTGELFF.

CDR3 nucleotide sequence: TGTGCCAGCAGCATTTCAGGTCTGTCTGGAAACACCATATATTTT. Residues: CASSISGLSGNTIYF. The chain links TRBV9 to TRBJ1-3; D remains ambiguous. Trimming pared 4 bases from V and 1 base from J, leaving 12 bases between. Germline values: CDR1 SGDLS, CDR2 YYNGEE. The CDR3 spans 15 residues.

There are a few counts of this clone. This sequence joins TRBV11-3 and TRBJ2-2; D is unresolved. There are 14 residues in the CDR3. Germline lookup yields CDR1 SGHNT and CDR2 YENEEA. Trimming stripped 3 bases from V and 1 base from J, with 6 bases between. CDR3 protein: CASSFGWNTGELFF. As DNA, the CDR3 is TGTGCCAGCAGCTTCGGATGGAACACCGGGGAGCTGTTTTTT.

This sequence joins TRBV5-4 and TRBJ1-1, with 7 positions matching TRBD1. CDR3 length equals 15 residues. Trimming cost V 5 bases and J 7 bases; bases outside gene matches: 14. Germline V gene lookup returns CDR1 SGHNT and CDR2 YYREEE (reference sequence). The CDR3 loop is CASSPEGADDSEAFF. CDR3 DNA: TGTGCCAGCAGTCCGGAGGGGGCCGACGATAGTGAAGCTTTCTTT.

By proportion, this clone is medium-sized (0.01 to 0.1%). The chain carries TRBV9 and TRBJ2-2; D call uncertain. The CDR3 has 15 amino acids. The V gene lost 2 bases and the J gene lost 2 bases, with 10 bases spanning the gap. Per germline, CDR1 SGDLS and CDR2 YYNGEE. CDR3 nucleotides: TGTGCCAGCAGCGTGGCAGACGCCAACACCGGGGAGCTGTTTTTT. It encodes CASSVADANTGELFF.

V usage is TRBV7-9 and J usage is TRBJ2-3, with D hard to call. Per the germline V gene, CDR1 is SEHNR and CDR2 is FQNEAQ (reference sequence). CDR3 size: 15 residues. V shed 8 bases and J shed 7 bases, with 22 bases lying between them. Written as DNA, the CDR3 is TGTGCCAGCGTTGGTACGGACCAGTCATGGTATACGCAGTATTTT. It translates to CASVGTDQSWYTQYF.

The chain links TRBV7-2 to TRBJ1-4; TRBD1 aligns across 9 bases. This CDR3 spans 14 amino acids. Trimming cost V 4 bases and J 11 bases; bases outside gene matches: 8. Germline-derived CDR1 and CDR2 are SGHTA and FQGNSA. The CDR3 DNA reads TGTGCCAGCAGCTCGGGACAGGGTGTAGGGAAACTGTTTTTT. Amino acid sequence: CASSSGQGVGKLFF.

J is TRBJ1-1 and V is TRBV9, with a tentative D call TRBD1 (6 bases). Germline V gives CDR1 SGDLS, CDR2 YYNGEE. The CDR3 loop spans 15 amino acids. The V end lost 0 bases, the J end lost 1 base, and 10 bases lay between the germline ends. CDR3 nucleotides: TGTGCCAGCAGCGTAGCGGGGGCGGGGAACACTGAAGCTTTCTTT. Its protein is CASSVAGAGNTEAFF.

V and J are TRBV7-2 and TRBJ2-1, with D uncertain. CDR3 length: 15 residues. The V end was cut by 5 bases, the J end by 8 bases, with 19 bases between. Germline CDR1 and CDR2: SGHTA and FQGNSA. CDR3 loop: CASSPIRGLHDEQFF. The CDR3 nucleotides read TGTGCCAGCAGCCCCATCCGTGGCTTACACGATGAGCAGTTCTTC. Supplemented by reference TRBV7-2 and TRBJ2-1, the full variable domain reads GAGVSQSPSNKVTEKGKDVELRCDPISGHTALYWYRQSLGQGLEFLIYFQGNSAPDKSGLPSDRFSAERTGGSVSTLTIQRTQQEDSAVYLCASSPIRGLHDEQFFGPGTRLTVL.

This clone was counted between two and nine times. The rearrangement joins TRBV27 to TRBJ2-3, with D unclear. Trimming removed 3 bases at V and 0 bases at J, with 4 bases between. There are 13 residues in the CDR3. Germline V gene sequence: CDR1 MNHEY, CDR2 SMNVEV (reference sequence). The CDR3 nucleotides are TGTGCCAGCAGTTTTTCTAGCACAGATACGCAGTATTTT. Translating gives CASSFSSTDTQYF.

V is TRBV7-9 and J is TRBJ2-1; D is uncertain. Germline lookup yields CDR1 SEHNR and CDR2 FQNEAQ (reference sequence). V shed 5 bases and J shed 6 bases, with 20 bases lying between them. The length of the CDR3 is 16 residues. CDR3 bases: TGTGCCAGCAGCCCCAAGACAACTCGCGCCTTCAATGAGCAGTTCTTC. Translating gives CASSPKTTRAFNEQFF.

The V call is TRBV27, the J call TRBJ1-1; D might be TRBD1 (5 bases). This CDR3 contains 14 residues. V gave up 2 bases and J gave up 4 bases, with 11 bases separating them. Per the germline V gene, CDR1 is MNHEY and CDR2 is SMNVEV (reference sequence). The DNA of the CDR3 is TGTGCCAGCAGTTTAAACGCAGGGAGCACTGAAGCTTTCTTT. Translating gives CASSLNAGSTEAFF.

The gene calls are TRBV4-2 and TRBJ2-7; tentatively, D is TRBD1 (5 bases). CDR1 is LGHNA and CDR2 is YNFKEQ in the germline V gene. CDR3 length equals 16 residues. Between the trimmed V and J ends, which lost 0 bases and 7 bases, there was a span of 19 bases. The CDR3 DNA is TGTGCCAGCAGCCAAGATATAGGGGCCCCCTTCGGAGAGCAGTACGTC. It codes for CASSQDIGAPFGEQYV.

This sequence joins TRBV9 and TRBJ1-4, with a possible D match to TRBD1 (5 bases). Looked up from germline, CDR1 is SGDLS and CDR2 is YYNGEE. V lost 4 bases and J 0 bases, leaving 10 bases between the germline ends. The CDR3 is 15 residues long. The CDR3 protein is CASSSRQTTNEKLFF. The DNA of the CDR3 is TGTGCCAGCAGCTCGAGACAGACAACTAATGAAAAACTGTTTTTT.

The V call is TRBV29-1, the J call TRBJ2-3, with D tentatively TRBD1 or TRBD2 (5 bases each). The CDR3 has 13 residues. Germline-derived CDR1 and CDR2 are SQVTM and ANQGSEA. V dropped 7 bases and J dropped 2 bases, with 13 bases sitting between them. The CDR3 region is CSADRDLTDTQYF. CDR3 in DNA: TGCAGCGCGGACCGGGACCTCACAGATACGCAGTATTTT.

For this clone: At one boundary the junction diverges from the germline segment, which might be a read error. The CDR3 loop is CASSQGGGDWSF. As DNA, the CDR3 is TGCGCCAGCAGCCAAGGAGGGGGGGACTGGTCTTTC. The chain couples TRBV4-1 to TRBJ1-2; possibly TRBD1 for D (6 bases). Looked up from germline, CDR1 is MGHRA and CDR2 is YSYEKL. This CDR3 has 12 amino acids.

The CDR3 DNA sequence: TGTGCCAGCAGTTACGGGGGTGAAAAACTGTTTTTT. Its protein is CASSYGGEKLFF. This chain joins TRBV6-5 and TRBJ1-4, with D possibly TRBD1 on 5 matching bases. The CDR3 consists of 12 residues. The V and J ends lost 2 bases and 7 bases respectively, with 5 bases between them. Looked up from germline, CDR1 is MNHEY and CDR2 is SVGAGI.

The V call is TRBV11-2, the J call TRBJ1-2; D might be TRBD1 (5 bases). CDR3 length equals 14 residues. V was shortened by 5 bases and J by 4 bases, with 14 bases between the two germline ends. CDR1 is SGHAT and CDR2 is FQNNGV in the germline V gene. DNA for the CDR3: TGTGCCAGCAGCACGAGAGGGACCTTCTATGGCTACACCTTC. Residues: CASSTRGTFYGYTF.